Below are 7 T cell receptor beta chains sequenced from a single sample in a study of blood T cell repertoires in COVID-19. Here immunoSEQ multiplex PCR was the method, and the copy in TCRdb shows in-frame clones only, minus some. The table shows about 300,000 clones, with about four fifths occurring only once. Material for sequencing was peripheral blood. These receptors came from a woman in her fifties or sixties who had recovered from COVID-19.

Concerning this clone itself: A much bigger clone sits one base away, suggesting this may be a read error. The chain is built from TRBV7-2 and TRBJ1-2; D remains ambiguous. This CDR3 comprises 12 residues. Looked up from germline, CDR1 is SGHTA and CDR2 is FQGNSA. V was clipped by 1 base and J by 4 bases, with 4 bases between them. CDR3 sequence reads: CASSLGAYGYTF. DNA for the CDR3: TGTGCCAGCAGCTTAGGGGCCTATGGCTACACCTTC. The whole variable domain, filled in from reference TRBV7-2 and TRBJ1-2, reads GAGVSQSPSNKVTEKGKDVELRCDPISGHTALYWYRQSLGQGLEFLIYFQGNSAPDKSGLPSDRFSAERTGGSVSTLTIQRTQQEDSAVYLCASSLGAYGYTFGSGTRLTVV.

This chain uses TRBV27 with TRBJ1-3; D remains ambiguous. This CDR3 spans 16 amino acids. The germline V gene encodes CDR1 MNHEY and CDR2 SMNVEV (reference sequence). Between the trimmed V and J ends, which lost 0 bases and 2 bases, there was a span of 11 bases. The CDR3 sequence: CASSLSLSSAGNTIYF. Written as DNA, the CDR3 is TGTGCCAGCAGTTTATCGCTGTCCTCAGCTGGAAACACCATATATTTT.

The sample holds one count of this clone. This chain joins TRBV28 and TRBJ2-7; TRBD2 aligns across 7 bases. Germline CDR1 reads MDHEN; CDR2 reads SYDVKM. V dropped 7 bases and J dropped 5; count of bases not matched to a gene: 17. This CDR3 is built from 16 residues. The CDR3 bases are TGTGCCAGCAACACCTTGGGTTCCGGGGAGGGGCACGAGCAGTACTTC. Residues: CASNTLGSGEGHEQYF.

The genes are TRBV5-4 and TRBJ2-3, with 14 nucleotides matching TRBD2. Germline trimming cut 3 bases from V and 6 bases from J; bases unmatched to any gene: 6. The length of the CDR3 is 16 residues. Germline V lookup: CDR1 SGHNT, CDR2 YYREEE (reference sequence). CDR3 sequence: CASSWGLAGARDTQYF. DNA for the CDR3: TGTGCCAGCAGCTGGGGACTAGCGGGAGCCAGGGATACGCAGTATTTT. Using reference TRBV5-4 and TRBJ2-3 for the parts outside the CDR3, the full variable domain is ETGVTQSPTHLIKTRGQQVTLRCSSQSGHNTVSWYQQALGQGPQFIFQYYREEENGRGNFPPRFSGLQFPNYSSELNVNALELDDSALYLCASSWGLAGARDTQYFGPGTRLTVL.

The CDR3 coding sequence is TGCAGTGCCGAACAGGGCTACGAGCAGTACTTC. Protein product: CSAEQGYEQYF. V usage is TRBV20-1 and J usage is TRBJ2-7, with TRBD1 as a possible D gene (6 bases). CDR1 DFQATT and CDR2 SNEGSKA come from the germline V gene (reference sequence). The CDR3 has 11 amino acids. Deletions cut 6 bases from V and 3 bases from J, with 9 bases between.

This chain connects TRBV28 to TRBJ1-2, with TRBD1 matching 7 bases. The CDR3 loop spans 12 amino acids. The V segment lost 7 bases and the J segment 8 bases; nucleotides outside the gene matches: 7. Germline V gives CDR1 MDHEN, CDR2 SYDVKM. Here the CDR3 reads CASTRQGKGYTF. The DNA for the CDR3 is TGTGCCAGCACCAGACAGGGTAAAGGCTACACCTTC.

The rearrangement uses TRBV11-2 and TRBJ1-4; no reliable D call. The germline CDR1 and CDR2 sequences are SGHAT and FQNNGV. The CDR3 covers 16 residues. Deletions cut 7 bases from V and 5 bases from J, with 20 bases between. The CDR3 spells CASNSPPGGPNEKLFF. Written as DNA, the CDR3 is TGTGCCAGCAACTCGCCTCCTGGAGGGCCAAATGAAAAACTGTTTTTT.